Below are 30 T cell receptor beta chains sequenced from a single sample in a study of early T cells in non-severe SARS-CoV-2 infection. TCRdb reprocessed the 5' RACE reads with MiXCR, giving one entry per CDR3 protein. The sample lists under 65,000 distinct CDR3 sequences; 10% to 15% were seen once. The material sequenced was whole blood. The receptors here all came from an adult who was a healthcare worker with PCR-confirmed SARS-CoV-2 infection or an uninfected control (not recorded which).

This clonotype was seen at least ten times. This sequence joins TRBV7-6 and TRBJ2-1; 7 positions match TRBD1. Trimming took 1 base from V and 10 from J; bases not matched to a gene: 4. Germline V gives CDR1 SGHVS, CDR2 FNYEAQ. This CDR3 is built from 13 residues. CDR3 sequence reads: CASSLGPRGEQFF. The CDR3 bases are TGTGCCAGCAGCTTAGGCCCCAGGGGGGAGCAGTTCTTC.

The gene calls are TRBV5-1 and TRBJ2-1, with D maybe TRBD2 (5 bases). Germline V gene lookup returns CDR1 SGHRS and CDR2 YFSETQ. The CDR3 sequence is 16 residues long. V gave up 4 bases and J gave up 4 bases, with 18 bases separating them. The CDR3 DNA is TGCGCCAGCAGCGAAACCACGGGGAAGACGTACAATGAGCAGTTCTTC. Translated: CASSETTGKTYNEQFF.

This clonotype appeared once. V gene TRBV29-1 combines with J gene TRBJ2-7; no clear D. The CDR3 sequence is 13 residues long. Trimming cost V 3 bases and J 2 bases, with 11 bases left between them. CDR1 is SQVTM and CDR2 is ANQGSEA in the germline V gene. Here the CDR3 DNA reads TGCAGCGTTGAGGTCCCGGCTGCCTACGAGCAGTACTTC. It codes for CSVEVPAAYEQYF.

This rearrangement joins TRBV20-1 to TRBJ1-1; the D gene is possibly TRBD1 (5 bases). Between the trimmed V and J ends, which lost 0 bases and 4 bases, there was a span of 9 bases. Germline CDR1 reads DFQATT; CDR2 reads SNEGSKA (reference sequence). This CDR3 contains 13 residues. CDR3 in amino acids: CSARDRVATEAFF. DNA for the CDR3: TGCAGTGCTAGAGACAGGGTGGCCACTGAAGCTTTCTTT.

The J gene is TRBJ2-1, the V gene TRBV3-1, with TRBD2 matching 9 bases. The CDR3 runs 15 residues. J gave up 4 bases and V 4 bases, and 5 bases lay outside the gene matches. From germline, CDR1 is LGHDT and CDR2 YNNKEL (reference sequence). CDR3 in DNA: TGTGCCAGCAGCCCCGGGACTAGCAATTACAATGAGCAGTTCTTC. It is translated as CASSPGTSNYNEQFF.

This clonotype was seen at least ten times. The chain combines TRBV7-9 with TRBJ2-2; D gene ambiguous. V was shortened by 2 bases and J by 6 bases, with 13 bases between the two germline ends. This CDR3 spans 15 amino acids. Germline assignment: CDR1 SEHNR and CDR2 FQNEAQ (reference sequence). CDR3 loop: CASSLIPASPGELFF. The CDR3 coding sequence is TGTGCCAGCAGCTTAATCCCAGCTTCCCCCGGGGAGCTGTTTTTT. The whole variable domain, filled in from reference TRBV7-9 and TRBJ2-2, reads DTGVSQNPRHKITKRGQNVTFRCDPISEHNRLYWYRQTLGQGPEFLTYFQNEAQLEKSRLLSDRFSAERPKGSFSTLEIQRTEQGDSAMYLCASSLIPASPGELFFGEGSRLTVL.

CDR3 DNA: TGTGCCAGCAGCGTAGTAGCGGAGACGCCCCAGTACTTC. Residues: CASSVVAETPQYF. The rearrangement uses TRBV9 and TRBJ2-5; possible D gene TRBD2, 6 bases. Trimming removed 0 bases at V and 9 bases at J, with 12 bases between. The CDR3 covers 13 residues. The germline V gene has CDR1 SGDLS and CDR2 YYNGEE.

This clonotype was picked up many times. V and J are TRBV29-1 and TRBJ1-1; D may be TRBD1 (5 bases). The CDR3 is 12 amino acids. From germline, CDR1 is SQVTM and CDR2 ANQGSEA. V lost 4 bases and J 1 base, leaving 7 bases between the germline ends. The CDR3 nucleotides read TGCAGCGTTGCGCAGGGGAACACTGAAGCTTTCTTT. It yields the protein CSVAQGNTEAFF.

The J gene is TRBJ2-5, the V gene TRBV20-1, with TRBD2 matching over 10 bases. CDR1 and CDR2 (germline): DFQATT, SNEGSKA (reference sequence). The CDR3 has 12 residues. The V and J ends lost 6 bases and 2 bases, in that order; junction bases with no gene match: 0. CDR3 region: CSALAGQETQYF. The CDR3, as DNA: TGCAGTGCACTAGCGGGGCAAGAGACCCAGTACTTC.

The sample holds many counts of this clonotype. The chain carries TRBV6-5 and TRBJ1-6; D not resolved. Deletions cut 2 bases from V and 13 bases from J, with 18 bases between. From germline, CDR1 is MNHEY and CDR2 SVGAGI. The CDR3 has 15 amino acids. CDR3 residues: CASSYGGFGRNPLHF. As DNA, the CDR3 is TGTGCCAGCAGTTACGGAGGGTTTGGCAGAAACCCCCTCCACTTT.

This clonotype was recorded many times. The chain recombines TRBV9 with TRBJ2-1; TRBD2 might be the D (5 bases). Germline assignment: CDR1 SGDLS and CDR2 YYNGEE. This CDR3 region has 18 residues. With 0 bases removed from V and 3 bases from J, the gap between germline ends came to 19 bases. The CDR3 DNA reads TGTGCCAGCAGCGTAGAACGAGGCGAGCGGTCAGACTACAATGAGCAGTTCTTC. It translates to CASSVERGERSDYNEQFF.

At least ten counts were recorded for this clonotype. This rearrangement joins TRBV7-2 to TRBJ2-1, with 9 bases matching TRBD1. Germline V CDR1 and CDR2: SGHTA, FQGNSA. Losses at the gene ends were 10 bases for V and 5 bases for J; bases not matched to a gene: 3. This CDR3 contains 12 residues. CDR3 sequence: CATGQGNNEQFF. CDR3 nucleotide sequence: TGTGCCACCGGACAGGGGAACAATGAGCAGTTCTTC.

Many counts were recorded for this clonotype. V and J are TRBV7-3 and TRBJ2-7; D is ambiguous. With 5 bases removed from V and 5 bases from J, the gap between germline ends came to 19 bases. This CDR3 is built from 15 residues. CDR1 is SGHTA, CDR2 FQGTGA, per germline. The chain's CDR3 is CASSKRRSDLDEQYF. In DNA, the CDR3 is TGTGCCAGCAGCAAAAGGCGCTCCGACCTAGACGAGCAGTACTTC.

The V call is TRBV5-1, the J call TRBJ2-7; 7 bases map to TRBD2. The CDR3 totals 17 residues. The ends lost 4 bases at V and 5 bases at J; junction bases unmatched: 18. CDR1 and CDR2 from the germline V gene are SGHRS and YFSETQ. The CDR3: CASSPPGSGPGGNEQYF. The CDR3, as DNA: TGCGCCAGCAGCCCCCCGGGTAGCGGGCCCGGAGGGAACGAGCAGTACTTC. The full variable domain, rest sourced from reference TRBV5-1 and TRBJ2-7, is KAGVTQTPRYLIKTRGQQVTLSCSPISGHRSVSWYQQTPGQGLQFLFEYFSETQRNKGNFPGRFSGRQFSNSRSEMNVSTLELGDSALYLCASSPPGSGPGGNEQYFGPGTRLTVT.

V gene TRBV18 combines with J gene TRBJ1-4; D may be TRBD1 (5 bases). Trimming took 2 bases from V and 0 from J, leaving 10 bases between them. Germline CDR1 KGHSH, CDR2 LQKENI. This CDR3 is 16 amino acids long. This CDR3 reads CASSPATAATNEKLFF. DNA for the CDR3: TGTGCCAGCTCACCAGCGACAGCTGCAACTAATGAAAAACTGTTTTTT.

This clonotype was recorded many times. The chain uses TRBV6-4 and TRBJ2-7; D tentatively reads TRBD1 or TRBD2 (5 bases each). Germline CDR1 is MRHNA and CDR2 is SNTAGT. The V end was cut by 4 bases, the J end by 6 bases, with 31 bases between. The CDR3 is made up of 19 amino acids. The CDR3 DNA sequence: TGTGCCAGCAGTGGAACGGGACCGTGCACTCAAGGACGCCAGCGCGAGCAGTACTTC. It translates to CASSGTGPCTQGRQREQYF.

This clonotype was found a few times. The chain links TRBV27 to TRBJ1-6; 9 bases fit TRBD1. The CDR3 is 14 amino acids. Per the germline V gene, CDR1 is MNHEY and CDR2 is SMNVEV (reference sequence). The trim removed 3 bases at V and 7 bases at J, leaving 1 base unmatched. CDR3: CASSFGQGNSPLHF. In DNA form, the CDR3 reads TGTGCCAGCAGTTTTGGACAGGGGAATTCACCCCTCCACTTT.

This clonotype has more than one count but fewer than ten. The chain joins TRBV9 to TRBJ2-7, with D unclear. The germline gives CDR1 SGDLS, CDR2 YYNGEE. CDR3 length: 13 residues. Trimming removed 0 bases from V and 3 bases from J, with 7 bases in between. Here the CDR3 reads CASSVDINYEQYF. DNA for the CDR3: TGTGCCAGCAGCGTAGACATAAACTACGAGCAGTACTTC.

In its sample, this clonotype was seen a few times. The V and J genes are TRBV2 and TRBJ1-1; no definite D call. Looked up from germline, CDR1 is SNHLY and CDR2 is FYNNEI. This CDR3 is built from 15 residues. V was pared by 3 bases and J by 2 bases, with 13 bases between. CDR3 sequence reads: CASSDSEALNTEAFF. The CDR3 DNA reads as TGTGCCAGCAGTGACTCCGAGGCCCTAAACACTGAAGCTTTCTTT.

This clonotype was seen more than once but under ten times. The CDR3 protein is CASSLGASGILGGQTQYF. In DNA, the CDR3 is TGTGCCAGCAGCTTGGGGGCTAGCGGGATCCTAGGAGGGCAGACCCAGTACTTC. The chain carries TRBV5-4 and TRBJ2-5; 9 positions match TRBD2. Per the germline V gene, CDR1 is SGHNT and CDR2 is YYREEE (reference sequence). There are 18 residues in the CDR3. The V segment lost 0 bases and the J segment 6 bases; nucleotides outside the gene matches: 15.

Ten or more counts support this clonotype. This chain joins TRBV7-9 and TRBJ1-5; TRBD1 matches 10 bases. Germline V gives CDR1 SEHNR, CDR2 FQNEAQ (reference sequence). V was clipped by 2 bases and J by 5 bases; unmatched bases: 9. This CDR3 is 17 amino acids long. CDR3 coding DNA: TGTGCCAGCAGCTTAAGCGGGGGACAGGGGAGTTATCAGCCCCAGCATTTT. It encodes CASSLSGGQGSYQPQHF.

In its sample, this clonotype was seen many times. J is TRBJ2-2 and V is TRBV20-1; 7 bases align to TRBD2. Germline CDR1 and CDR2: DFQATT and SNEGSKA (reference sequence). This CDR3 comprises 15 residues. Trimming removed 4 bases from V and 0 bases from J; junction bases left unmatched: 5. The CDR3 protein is CSATGGISNTGELFF. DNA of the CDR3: TGCAGTGCTACGGGAGGAATCTCGAACACCGGGGAGCTGTTTTTT.

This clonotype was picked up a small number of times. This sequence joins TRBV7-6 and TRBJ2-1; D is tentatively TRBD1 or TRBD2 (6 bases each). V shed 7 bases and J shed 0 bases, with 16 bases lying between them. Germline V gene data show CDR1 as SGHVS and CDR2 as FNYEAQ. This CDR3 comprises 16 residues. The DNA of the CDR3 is TGTGCCAGCACCCTAACGGGGGCCAGCTCCTACAATGAGCAGTTCTTC. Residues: CASTLTGASSYNEQFF.

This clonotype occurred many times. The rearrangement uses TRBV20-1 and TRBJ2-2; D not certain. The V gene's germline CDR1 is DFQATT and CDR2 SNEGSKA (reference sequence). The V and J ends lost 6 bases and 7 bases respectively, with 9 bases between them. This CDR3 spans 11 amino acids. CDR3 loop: CSAIKSGELFF. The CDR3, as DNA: TGCAGTGCCATCAAAAGCGGGGAGCTGTTTTTT.

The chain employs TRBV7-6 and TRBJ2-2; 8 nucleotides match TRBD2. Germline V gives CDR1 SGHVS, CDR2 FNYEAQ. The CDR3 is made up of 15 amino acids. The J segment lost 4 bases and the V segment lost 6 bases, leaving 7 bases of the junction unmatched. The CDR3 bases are TGTGCCAGCAGTTTCCCGGGACTAGGCACCGGGGAGCTGTTTTTT. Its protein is CASSFPGLGTGELFF. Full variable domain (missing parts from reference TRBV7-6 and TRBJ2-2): GAGVSQSPRYKVTKRGQDVALRCDPISGHVSLYWYRQALGQGPEFLTYFNYEAQQDKSGLPNDRFSAERPEGSISTLTIQRTEQRDSAMYRCASSFPGLGTGELFFGEGSRLTVL.

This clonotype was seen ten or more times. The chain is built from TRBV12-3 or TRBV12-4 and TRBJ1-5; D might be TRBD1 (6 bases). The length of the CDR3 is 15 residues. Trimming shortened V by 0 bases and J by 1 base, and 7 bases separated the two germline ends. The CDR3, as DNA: TGTGCCAGCAGTTTAGCGCAGGGGAGCAATCAGCCCCAGCATTTT. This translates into CASSLAQGSNQPQHF.

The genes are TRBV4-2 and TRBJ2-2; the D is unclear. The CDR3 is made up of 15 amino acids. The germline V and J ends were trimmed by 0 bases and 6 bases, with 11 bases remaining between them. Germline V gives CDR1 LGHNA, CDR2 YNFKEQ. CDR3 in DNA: TGTGCCAGCAGCCAAGATAAAGACCGGCCCGGGGAGCTGTTTTTT. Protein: CASSQDKDRPGELFF.

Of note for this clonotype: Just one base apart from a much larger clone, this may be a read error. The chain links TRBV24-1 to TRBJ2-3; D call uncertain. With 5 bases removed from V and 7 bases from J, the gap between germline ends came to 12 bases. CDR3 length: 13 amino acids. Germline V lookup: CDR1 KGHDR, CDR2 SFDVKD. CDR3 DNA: TGTGCCACCAGTGGAGACAACGGATATACGCAGTATTTT. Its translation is CATSGDNGYTQYF.

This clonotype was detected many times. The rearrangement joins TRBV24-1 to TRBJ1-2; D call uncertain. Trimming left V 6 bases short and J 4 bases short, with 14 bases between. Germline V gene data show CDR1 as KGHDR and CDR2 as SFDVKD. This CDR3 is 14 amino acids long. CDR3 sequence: CATSSAQPPYGYTF. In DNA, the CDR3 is TGTGCCACCAGTTCCGCGCAGCCTCCCTATGGCTACACCTTC.

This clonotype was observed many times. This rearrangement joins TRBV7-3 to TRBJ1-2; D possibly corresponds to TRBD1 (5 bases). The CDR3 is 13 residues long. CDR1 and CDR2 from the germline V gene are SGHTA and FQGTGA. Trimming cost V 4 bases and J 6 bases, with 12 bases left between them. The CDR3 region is CASSSTPGDGYTF. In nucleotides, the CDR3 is TGTGCCAGCAGCTCCACTCCGGGGGATGGCTACACCTTC.